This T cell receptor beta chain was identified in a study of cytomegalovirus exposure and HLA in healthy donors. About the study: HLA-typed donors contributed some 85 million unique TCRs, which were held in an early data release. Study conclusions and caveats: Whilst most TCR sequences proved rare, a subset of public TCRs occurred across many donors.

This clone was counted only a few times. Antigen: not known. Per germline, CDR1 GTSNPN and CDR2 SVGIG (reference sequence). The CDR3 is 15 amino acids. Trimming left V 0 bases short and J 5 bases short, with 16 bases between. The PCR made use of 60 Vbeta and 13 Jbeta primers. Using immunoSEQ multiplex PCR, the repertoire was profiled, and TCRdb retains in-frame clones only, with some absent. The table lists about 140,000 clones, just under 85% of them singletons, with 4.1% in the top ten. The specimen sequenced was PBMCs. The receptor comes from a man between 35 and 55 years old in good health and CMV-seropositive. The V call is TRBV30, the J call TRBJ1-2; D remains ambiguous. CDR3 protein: CAWSVYLYDVYGYTF. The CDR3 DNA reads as TGTGCCTGGAGTGTGTACCTCTACGATGTTTATGGCTACACCTTC.